Shown below are 29 T cell receptor beta chains from a single sample sequenced in a study of CXCR3-negative and CXCR3-positive naive CD8 T cells. Their antigen targets remain unknown. UMI labels and 5' RACE were used to prepare the TRB cDNA libraries. TCRdb reprocessed the 5' RACE reads, with one entry per CDR3 protein and no DNA. The table lists some 64,000 distinct CDR3 sequences. Findings and caveats of the study: Compared with CXCR3-negative naive cells, CXCR3-positive naive cells showed more hydrophobic TRB CDR3s.

Sequenced sample: naive CXCR3+ CD8+ T cells from blood. Indicated subset: CD45RO-CCR7+CD27+CD95- naive CD8+ T cells expressing CXCR3 (TNR3+). All receptors come from a human donor in good health. Some clones in this sample may be carry-over from other donors' samples.

The chain carries TRBV20-1 and TRBJ1-3. This CDR3 contains 13 residues. CDR1 is DFQATT, CDR2 SNEGSKA, per germline (reference sequence). Here the CDR3 reads CSAREDSGNTIYF.

The chain couples TRBV28 to TRBJ2-2; without DNA, the TCRdb call of TRBD1 cannot be checked. Per the germline V gene, CDR1 is MDHEN and CDR2 is SYDVKM. This CDR3 has 17 amino acids. Here the CDR3 reads CASSLPSQGGNTGELFF. The whole variable domain, remainder taken from reference TRBV28 and TRBJ2-2, is DVKVTQSSRYLVKRTGEKVFLECVQDMDHENMFWYRQDPGLGLRLIYFSYDVKMKEKGDIPEGYSVSREKKERFSLILESASTNQTSMYLCASSLPSQGGNTGELFFGEGSRLTVL.

The rearrangement uses TRBV6-2 or TRBV6-3 and TRBJ2-5; TCRdb's assignment of TRBD2 cannot be checked, as there is no DNA. Per germline, CDR1 MNHEY and CDR2 SVGEGT. This CDR3 region has 16 residues. The CDR3 region is CASSYTSGGPLGTQYF.

This sequence joins TRBV7-2 and TRBJ2-7; the D call of TRBD2 rests on TCRdb alone, since no DNA is present to check it. The CDR3 contains 15 residues. Germline assignment: CDR1 SGHTA and CDR2 FQGNSA. This chain's CDR3 is CASSLGLAHYYEQYF. The full variable domain, with the rest looked up from reference TRBV7-2 and TRBJ2-7, is GAGVSQSPSNKVTEKGKDVELRCDPISGHTALYWYRQSLGQGLEFLIYFQGNSAPDKSGLPSDRFSAERTGGSVSTLTIQRTQQEDSAVYLCASSLGLAHYYEQYFGPGTRLTVT.

J is TRBJ2-7 and V is TRBV7-3; the TCRdb call, TRBD2, lacks DNA for checking. This CDR3 is built from 13 residues. CDR1 SGHTA and CDR2 FQGTGA come from the germline V gene. The CDR3 here is CASSRDGVGEQYF.

This sequence joins TRBV4-1 and TRBJ2-7; TCRdb outputs TRBD1, but without DNA this stays unchecked. Germline assignment: CDR1 MGHRA and CDR2 YSYEKL. There are 15 residues in the CDR3. CDR3 amino acids: CASRQPGQNPYEQYF.

The V gene is TRBV29-1, the J gene TRBJ2-7. This CDR3 comprises 12 residues. The germline CDR1 and CDR2 sequences are SQVTM and ANQGSEA. The CDR3: CSVEGDSYEQYF.

The chain recombines TRBV28 with TRBJ2-7. Germline CDR1 reads MDHEN; CDR2 reads SYDVKM. The CDR3 sequence is 13 residues long. The CDR3 spells CASSFPQTSEQYF.

The gene calls are TRBV7-9 and TRBJ2-7; no DNA is available, so the TRBD1 call from TCRdb remains unchecked. This CDR3 is 13 amino acids long. Germline-derived CDR1 and CDR2 are SEHNR and FQNEAQ (reference sequence). The CDR3 sequence is CASSHRDRGEQYF.

The chain is built from TRBV7-9 and TRBJ2-1; the D call of TRBD1 rests on TCRdb alone, since no DNA is present to check it. Germline V gene sequence: CDR1 SEHNR, CDR2 FQNEAQ (reference sequence). This CDR3 contains 15 residues. The CDR3 loop reads CASSLEQSGANEQFF.

The genes are TRBV5-1 and TRBJ2-1; TCRdb indicates TRBD1, and absent DNA this call remains unverified. Germline V CDR1 and CDR2: SGHRS, YFSETQ. CDR3 length: 13 residues. The CDR3 protein is CASGDATYNEQFF.

The chain uses TRBV7-3 and TRBJ2-2; TCRdb lists TRBD1, though no DNA is available to test this call. Germline V lookup: CDR1 SGHTA, CDR2 FQGTGA. The CDR3 sequence is 13 residues long. The CDR3 reads CASSTTGSGELFF.

The chain has TRBV25-1 and TRBJ2-6; checking the TCRdb D call of TRBD2 is not possible without DNA. CDR1 and CDR2 from the germline V gene are MGHDK and SYGVNS. The CDR3 extends over 16 amino acids. This CDR3 reads CASSESRVSGANVLTF.

This chain joins TRBV23-1 and TRBJ2-1; TCRdb's D call, TRBD1, is unchecked because there is no DNA. TRBV23-1 falls under the ORF class, with uncertain function. This CDR3 contains 18 residues. The CDR3 sequence: CASSQSRDQPTIYNEQFF.

V is TRBV11-2 and J is TRBJ2-5; without DNA, the TCRdb call of TRBD2 cannot be checked. The V gene's germline CDR1 is SGHAT and CDR2 FQNNGV. The CDR3 spans 15 residues. The CDR3 loop reads CASSLTAGRTETQYF.

The chain couples TRBV18 to TRBJ1-1; TCRdb proposes TRBD1, but this gene call is untestable without DNA. Germline V gene sequence: CDR1 KGHSH, CDR2 LQKENI. The CDR3 spans 15 residues. This CDR3 reads CASSPPRGGGTEAFF.

The chain couples TRBV4-2 to TRBJ2-2; TCRdb lists TRBD1, though no DNA is available to test this call. The germline V gene has CDR1 LGHNA and CDR2 YNFKEQ. The CDR3 totals 16 residues. The CDR3 region is CASRAFGTQDTGELFF.

J is TRBJ2-7 and V is TRBV9; absent DNA, TCRdb's TRBD1 call cannot be checked. The CDR3 is made up of 16 amino acids. Germline V gene sequence: CDR1 SGDLS, CDR2 YYNGEE. CDR3 amino acids: CASSETTGARPSEQYF. The full variable domain, with the rest looked up from reference TRBV9 and TRBJ2-7, is DSGVTQTPKHLITATGQRVTLRCSPRSGDLSVYWYQQSLDQGLQFLIQYYNGEERAKGNILERFSAQQFPDLHSELNLSSLELGDSALYFCASSETTGARPSEQYFGPGTRLTVT.

The rearrangement links TRBV21-1 to TRBJ2-7; the TCRdb D gene call, TRBD2, has no DNA to confirm it. TRBV21-1 is an annotated pseudogene. The CDR3 contains 15 residues. The CDR3 spells CASSKGWRETYEQYF.

The V and J genes are TRBV2 and TRBJ2-7; TCRdb's assignment of TRBD2 cannot be checked, as there is no DNA. The CDR3 runs to 15 residues. In germline, CDR1 is SNHLY, CDR2 FYNNEI. CDR3 residues: CASSEIQGLVYEQYF.

J is TRBJ1-1 and V is TRBV29-1. CDR1 SQVTM and CDR2 ANQGSEA come from the germline V gene. The CDR3 is made up of 11 amino acids. This CDR3 reads CSVVKEAEAFF.

The chain joins TRBV5-5 to TRBJ1-2. The germline gives CDR1 SGHKS, CDR2 YYEKEE (reference sequence). There are 13 residues in the CDR3. The CDR3 loop is CASSFRTNYGYTF.

This sequence joins TRBV25-1 and TRBJ2-1; the TCRdb D gene call, TRBD2, has no DNA to confirm it. The CDR3 extends over 14 amino acids. Germline V gene sequence: CDR1 MGHDK, CDR2 SYGVNS. The CDR3 sequence: CASSGLAGGNEQFF.

This chain links TRBV7-2 with TRBJ2-4. Germline CDR1 and CDR2: SGHTA and FQGNSA. This CDR3 has 12 residues. The CDR3 is CASSLDLNIQYF.

V and J are TRBV7-9 and TRBJ2-1; TCRdb indicates TRBD2, and absent DNA this call remains unverified. The germline V gene encodes CDR1 SEHNR and CDR2 FQNEAQ (reference sequence). The CDR3 consists of 15 residues. The chain's CDR3 is CASSLLRGVNNEQFF.

The chain uses TRBV24-1 and TRBJ2-1; TCRdb's assignment of TRBD1 cannot be checked, as there is no DNA. This CDR3 has 17 residues. Germline CDR1 KGHDR, CDR2 SFDVKD. The CDR3 is CATSDLPGTGDYNEQFF.

V usage is TRBV7-2 and J usage is TRBJ1-5; absent DNA, TCRdb's TRBD1 call cannot be checked. CDR3 length: 12 amino acids. Germline CDR1 is SGHTA and CDR2 is FQGNSA. This chain's CDR3 is CASSEGDQPRHF.

Here the CDR3 reads CASSQVWTGAVEAFF. This chain links TRBV14 with TRBJ1-1; TCRdb designates TRBD1, a call that cannot be tested without DNA. Germline V gene sequence: CDR1 SGHDN, CDR2 FVKESK. CDR3 size: 15 residues. The variable domain in full, completed from reference TRBV14 and TRBJ1-1, reads EAGVTQFPSHSVIEKGQTVTLRCDPISGHDNLYWYRRVMGKEIKFLLHFVKESKQDESGMPNNRFLAERTGGTYSTLKVQPAELEDSGVYFCASSQVWTGAVEAFFGQGTRLTVV.

This chain links TRBV29-1 with TRBJ2-7; with no DNA, the TCRdb D assignment of TRBD1 cannot be verified. Germline CDR1 reads SQVTM; CDR2 reads ANQGSEA. The CDR3 spans 11 residues. The CDR3 protein is CSVDSGNEQYF.